The source of this TCR beta chain is a study of cytomegalovirus exposure and HLA in healthy donors (dated by TCRdb to about 2017). Looking at the study overall: In an earlier analysis of approximately 500 of the donors, around 300 Gb of sequence data and 117 million unique TCR beta sequences from 180 million or so T cells were reported. About 310 gigabases of sequencing data and 70 million to 85 million unique TCR sequences were included in an early release covering about 700 HLA-typed donors. Of the roughly 430 genotyped donors, over 70% fell in the genetic ancestry cluster associated with self-reported Caucasian donors. The aim of the study was to test whether cataloging public T cell receptors could identify signatures of past pathogen exposure. The study profiled the T cell repertoires of 666 subjects by immunosequencing and related them to cytomegalovirus serostatus. Along with the roughly 710-subject first cohort, a separate validation cohort of over a hundred different subjects was used. High-throughput TCR immunosequencing, statistical association of individual TCRs with disease status, and machine learning were combined to predict cytomegalovirus infection status. A later analysis re-analyzed previously published TCR beta repertoires from 600 to 850 donors and added high-resolution HLA genotyping to study TCR occurrence patterns. Rather than drawing on any new phenotypic data, the later analysis identified candidate immune exposures from TCR beta sequences and the way those sequences occurred across donors. An earlier analysis of approximately 580 of the donors used high-throughput TCR beta sequencing to judge whether each TCR beta V gene segment behaved as functional or pseudogenic. Donor age, sex, ethnicity and CMV serostatus were collected together with the repertoire data. A later genetic analysis took genome-wide SNP genotypes for about 60% of the roughly 670 donors and used that subset as a discovery cohort. All discovery cohort repertoires had been generated using a single sequencing platform. Class I and class II HLA loci were covered by the typing at four-digit resolution. Typing coverage differed by locus: A, B, C, DRB1 and DQB1 were typed in roughly 629-630 donors, DQA1 in 500 to 550, DPA1 in some 610, and DPB1 in around 440. Five DR-DQ haplotypes were handled as single units for association and clustering because linkage in the cohort was strong. Across about 380 genotyped donors of the cohort, an average of roughly 230,000 unique TCR beta nucleotide sequences per donor were sequenced, and about a sixth of those sequences were non-productive.

Results the study describes overall, beyond this receptor: The authors suggested that the approach could potentially be extended to other disease states and immunological phenotypes. In a later analysis, most CMV-associated TCR beta chains were found to appear HLA-restricted, with HLA associations seemingly driven largely by CMV exposure. Some IMGT-functional V segments, including TRBV6-2 and TRBV6-3, could not be distinguished by the 87-base-pair reads and were therefore excluded. A cluster of highly shared sequence variants was judged likely to be a technical artifact of the sequencing pipeline. V-gene and J-gene trimming of TCR beta chains was associated with a missense DCLRE1C variant in a later genetic analysis, and the association was replicated in an independent cohort. Strong co-occurrence of HLA alleles, especially DR and DQ, made assigning TCR associations to individual alleles difficult. At a false discovery rate of 0.05, a later analysis linked under 20,000 TCR beta sequences to specific HLA alleles. According to a later genetic analysis, donors in an Asian-associated ancestry cluster had fewer N-insertions in productive TCRs than the approximately 700-donor mean. Because counts were too low, roughly 18 rarely observed V segments, including chromosome 9 orphons, were left out of the earlier analysis of approximately 580 of the donors. Only TCR beta chains were sequenced in this cohort, and the absence of alpha or paired-chain data limited detectable features. Cytomegalovirus status was reported to be diagnosed by the classifier with high specificity and sensitivity in both the original and validation cohorts. Three of the identified cytomegalovirus-associated TCR beta chains were confirmed in vitro to be specific for cytomegalovirus antigens. A further reported finding was that TCR beta sequences accurately predicted the HLA-A and HLA-B alleles for most subjects in the first cohort. In a later analysis, HLA-associated TCR beta chains showed more clonal expansion and lower generation probabilities than non-associated chains that were equally common. For the cohort, immune exposure information was limited to CMV serostatus. HLA typing was unavailable for some donors at each locus, so association tests used only the typed subset. In a later analysis, TCR association rates were found to vary across HLA loci, with the most associated TCRs seen for DRB1 alleles and the fewest for HLA-C alleles. In an earlier analysis of 587 of the donors, most TCR beta V segments were observed in productive rearrangements about 87% or about 30% of the time, broadly matching IMGT annotations. A later analysis reported that several top co-occurrence clusters appeared linked to parvovirus B19, influenza, CMV and Epstein-Barr virus. Linkage disequilibrium might explain the correlated functional status among segregating V segments, but an unknown experimental factor could not be excluded. The study listed 164 TCR beta chains as associated with cytomegalovirus. Roughly uniform sequencing depth across donors was assumed in presence/absence analyses, although this assumption may not hold. Across donors, most TCR sequences were observed very rarely, whereas some public TCRs were present in many individuals.

The germline V gene supplies CDR1 ENHRY and CDR2 SYGVKD. The CDR3, from cysteine to phenylalanine, totals 15 residues. The retained sequence is limited to the CDR3, 45 bases, with the frame set at the first base. A distance of 12 bases separates the germline ends of V and J, which lose 4 bases and 1 base respectively. The cohort consisted of some 730 healthy bone marrow donors. At the time of sampling, all cohort members were nominally healthy, though unrecorded immune exposures were likely present. The donor was CMV seronegative and belonged to the group of over 300 seronegative cohort members. Each donor provided a peripheral blood sample, and peripheral blood mononuclear cells were used for TCR beta sequencing. Genomic DNA extraction from the blood cell samples was performed with the Qiagen DNeasy Blood Extraction Kit. As to this clone: No cognate antigen has been identified for it. It has no much larger one-base neighbor in the sample; base qualities were not kept.

Library creation used the immunoSEQ multiplex PCR assay. For the multiplex PCR, a mixture combining 60 forward primers for TCR Vbeta segments and 13 reverse primers for TCR Jbeta segments was used. A multiplex PCR assay on genomic DNA amplified the CDR3 region of rearranged TCR beta genes. Amplified TCR beta libraries were sequenced as 87-base-pair reads on the Illumina HiSeq System. In the authors' own workflow: In a later analysis, tens of millions of unique TCR beta chains were counted across the 500 to 850 repertoires, and approximately 9.9 million of these chains were shared by at least two donors. A nearest-neighbor algorithm error-corrected the raw reads and collapsed the reads into unique sequences, merging closely related sequences to remove PCR and sequencing errors. CDR3 sequences were aligned to IMGT reference sequences to assign V, D and J gene segments. Each retained sequence needed at least a six-nucleotide match to both a V gene segment and a J gene segment. A rearrangement was called productive if the CDR3 had no stop codons and remained in frame with V and J, and every other rearrangement was called non-productive. Following IMGT convention, CDR3 was defined as the stretch from the second conserved V-encoded cysteine to the conserved J-encoded phenylalanine. Sequences without an unambiguous match to a single V gene segment were excluded from the earlier analysis of about 600 of the donors. In an earlier analysis of a few hundred of the donors, V segments were called functional above 56.7% productive rearrangements and were called segregating when the between-donor standard deviation exceeded 5%. To diagnose cytomegalovirus status from the catalog of TCR beta chain sequences, a statistical classification framework was built. A later analysis assigned V and J genes by comparing TCR nucleotide sequences with IMGT/GENE-DB human TR gene sequences. Using the TCRdist pipeline, a later analysis assigned CDR3 sequences along with most-parsimonious VDJ recombination scenarios. A later analysis defined each TCR beta chain by its CDR3 amino acid sequence plus V-gene family, and excluded reads lacking a unique V-gene family. As a way to deal with suspected cross-contamination and a sequencing artifact, a later analysis dropped 500 to 700 nucleotide sequences that were highly shared and had low generation probability. A later analysis calculated a clonal expansion index for each public chain from normalized within-repertoire ranks of inferred template counts. A later analysis computed generation probabilities with a VDJ recombination model fitted to out-of-frame rearrangements, and checked the results against IGoR. Hypergeometric tests were used in a later analysis to score TCR-TCR, TCR-HLA and TCR-CMV co-occurrence, with a repertoire-size bias correction applied to the TCR pairs. False discovery rates were estimated in a later analysis by permuting HLA or CMV assignments 20 times. In a later analysis, co-occurring TCRs were grouped using DBSCAN, and TCRdist sequence similarity was added for clustering within HLA-allele-positive subsets. Repertoires with fewer than 30,000 or more than 120,000 public chains were left out of co-occurrence clustering, as were four to six repertoires with anomalous nucleotide sharing. Sourced from immuneACCESS, this table was stored by TCRdb with only in-frame sequences that have V and J called. A share of the clones is absent; for the studies checked, an unresolved V gene accounts for under half, and the remainder has no known explanation. That table furnishes V, J and clone size, whereas the DNA furnished D and trimming. In all, the sample holds fewer than 200,000 clones, and about 79% of those were seen once. Clones ranked in the top ten supply about 0.8% of the sample.

This TCR was sampled from a female donor in good health and CMV-seronegative. The sequenced sample consisted of PBMCs. The chain was built from TRBV10-3 and TRBJ2-3, with the D gene not clear enough to name. CDR3 sequence: CAISVNSKGTDTQYF. The DNA sequence is as follows: TGTGCCATCAGTGTCAACAGTAAGGGCACAGATACGCAGTATTTT.